The 24 T cell receptor beta chains reported below all come from one sample, sequenced in a study of T cell clonality in common variable immunodeficiency. TCRdb's copy holds only in-frame clones and misses some; the assay was immunoSEQ multiplex PCR. The data show 25,000 to 30,000 clones, with none appearing a single time. The study's findings and limits: Reportedly, TCR beta sequences from common variable immunodeficiency showed fewer deletions and N-nucleotide insertions.

Antigens for these TCRs are unknown. Sequenced material: peripheral blood mononuclear cells. These receptors were collected from a human donor with common variable immunodeficiency.

This clone was detected a few times. The CDR3 DNA, read in part, is TGTGCCAGCAGCTTAGAACGACACACGGCGACC. Amino acid sequence: CASSLERHTAT. The entire CDR3 reads CASSLERHTATQYF. The V gene is TRBV11-2, the J gene TRBJ2-5; D uncertain. The missing CDR3 end, 3 residues past where the read stops, is filled in from the germline J gene. V lost 0 bases and J lost 7, with 12 bases in between. Germline-derived CDR1 and CDR2 are SGHAT and FQNNGV. CDR3 size: 14 residues. The whole variable domain, filled in from reference TRBV11-2 and TRBJ2-5, reads EAGVAQSPRYKIIEKRQSVAFWCNPISGHATLYWYQQILGQGPKLLIQFQNNGVVDDSQLPKDRFSAERLKGVDSTLKIQPAKLEDSAVYLCASSLERHTATQYFGPGTRLLVL.

This clone was recorded many times. The sequenced part of the CDR3 DNA is TGTGCCTGGCGTTTTTATTGGACACGGAAGCATCAGCCC. This encodes CAWRFYWTRKHQP. The CDR3 in its entirety is CAWRFYWTRKHQPQHF. V gene TRBV30 combines with J gene TRBJ1-5, with a tentative D call TRBD1 (5 bases). The CDR3 extends 3 residues past the end of the read, so its final part is completed from the germline J gene. Germline V lookup: CDR1 GTSNPN, CDR2 SVGIG (reference sequence). The CDR3 consists of 16 residues. The ends were cut back, 5 bases at V and 5 bases at J, with 22 bases in the middle.

Details on this clone: The CDR3 is cut off 3 residues early in the read; its end comes from the germline J gene. The V and J genes are TRBV6-1 and TRBJ1-5; D is possibly TRBD1 (5 bases). CDR3 length: 14 residues. Germline V gives CDR1 MNHNS, CDR2 SASEGT. Trimming removed 4 bases at V and 5 bases at J, with 12 bases between. CDR3 sequence: CASSASGPYQPQHF. The CDR3 bases that were read are TGTGCCAGCAGTGCATCAGGGCCTTATCAGCCC.

A word on this clone: The CDR3 end falls 3 residues outside the read, so it is completed with the germline J gene. V and J are TRBV7-9 and TRBJ2-2, with 12 bases identical to TRBD2. V was clipped by 6 bases and J by 5 bases; unmatched bases: 4. Germline V gene data show CDR1 as SEHNR and CDR2 as FQNEAQ (reference sequence). The CDR3 is made up of 15 amino acids. Incomplete CDR3 DNA: TGTGCCAGCAGGATGACTAGCGGGAGAACCGGGGAG. It translates to CASRMTSGRTGE. The entire CDR3 protein is CASRMTSGRTGELFF.

Turning to this clone: The read ends 3 residues before the CDR3 terminus; that terminus is restored from the germline J gene. This chain uses TRBV14 with TRBJ2-7; 7 bases align to TRBD1. The germline V gene has CDR1 SGHDN and CDR2 FVKESK. This CDR3 has 16 residues. Unmatched junction bases numbered 7, after V lost 1 base and J lost 1 base. CDR3 DNA (partial): TGTGCCAGCAGCCAAGCTTATGGACAGGCTTCCTACGAG. It specifies CASSQAYGQASYE. From start to end, the CDR3 is CASSQAYGQASYEQYF.

To note about this clone: Read sequence stops 3 residues before the CDR3 end, and the germline J gene provides the missing end. The chain is built from TRBV20-1 and TRBJ2-7; no clear D gene. Trimming took off 2 bases at V and 4 bases at J, with 3 bases between the two ends. There are 10 residues in the CDR3. Germline values: CDR1 DFQATT, CDR2 SNEGSKA (reference sequence). Partial CDR3 DNA: TGCAGTGCTAGACTTTACGAG. Encoded protein: CSARLYE. The CDR3 reads in full as CSARLYEQYF.

Ten or more counts support this clone. The CDR3 end is not reached by the read, which stops 3 residues before it; the germline J gene fills it in. J is TRBJ2-7 and V is TRBV7-9, with 7 positions matching TRBD1. Looked up from germline, CDR1 is SEHNR and CDR2 is FQNEAQ (reference sequence). V lost 1 base, J lost 0 bases, and 3 bases stayed unmatched. This CDR3 comprises 15 residues. CDR3 bases read: TGTGCCAGCAGCTTAGGACAGGGCCTCTCCTACGAG. The encoded protein is CASSLGQGLSYE. The full CDR3 sequence reads CASSLGQGLSYEQYF.

Notes on this clone: Sequencing ends 3 residues short of the CDR3 end; the germline J gene provides the rest. The rearrangement joins TRBV7-9 to TRBJ2-3, with D perhaps TRBD2 (7 bases). V was trimmed by 5 bases and J by 2 bases, leaving 14 bases between them. The length of the CDR3 is 15 residues. Germline lookup yields CDR1 SEHNR and CDR2 FQNEAQ (reference sequence). CDR3 protein: CASSPRGAATDTQYF. CDR3 DNA, as far as it was read: TGTGCCAGCAGCCCTCGGGGGGCAGCCACAGATACG.

For this clone: The sequence runs out 3 residues before the end of the CDR3; the remainder is reconstructed from the germline J gene. The chain has TRBV7-2 and TRBJ1-2; the match to TRBD1 covers 10 bases. V dropped 5 bases and J dropped 7; count of bases not matched to a gene: 7. The CDR3 loop spans 14 amino acids. Germline assignment: CDR1 SGHTA and CDR2 FQGNSA. CDR3 amino acids: CASSATGGKSGYTF. The sequenced CDR3 bases are TGTGCCAGCAGCGCGACAGGGGGCAAGAGTGGC. Supplemented by reference TRBV7-2 and TRBJ1-2, the full variable domain reads GAGVSQSPSNKVTEKGKDVELRCDPISGHTALYWYRQSLGQGLEFLIYFQGNSAPDKSGLPSDRFSAERTGGSVSTLTIQRTQQEDSAVYLCASSATGGKSGYTFGSGTRLTVV.

The CDR3 loop is CAPYPTRKYNEQFF. Partial CDR3 DNA: TGCGCCCCCTACCCCACTAGAAAATACAATGAG. V and J are TRBV23-1 and TRBJ2-1; TRBD2 is a possible D gene (5 bases). With the read ending 3 residues before the CDR3 end, the germline J gene is used to fill in that end. TRBV23-1 is flagged as an ORF with uncertain function. The CDR3 covers 14 residues. Trimming pared 11 bases from V and 4 bases from J, leaving 18 bases between.

This clone was found many times. The read ends 3 residues early relative to the CDR3; the germline J gene fills the gap. The rearrangement joins TRBV14 to TRBJ2-7; no clear D gene. The CDR3 is 13 residues long. The germline V gene encodes CDR1 SGHDN and CDR2 FVKESK. V lost 8 bases and J 3 bases, leaving 14 bases between the germline ends. Here the CDR3 reads CASGFGRYYEQYF. CDR3 bases read: TGTGCCAGCGGTTTTGGCAGGTACTACGAG.

This clone was recorded many times. The CDR3 bases that were read are TGTGCCAGCAAAACTTCCGGGGCCTACAATGAG. It is translated as CASKTSGAYNE. The entire CDR3 is CASKTSGAYNEQFF. The V gene is TRBV27, the J gene TRBJ2-1, with a tentative D call TRBD2 (5 bases). The read gets to within 3 residues of the CDR3 end, and the germline J gene fills in the rest. From germline, CDR1 is MNHEY and CDR2 SMNVEV (reference sequence). Trimming removed 7 bases from V and 2 bases from J, with 12 bases in between. This CDR3 region has 14 residues.

In the case of this clone: The read falls 3 residues short of the CDR3 end, and the missing part is taken from the germline J gene. The chain has TRBV13 and TRBJ2-3; 12 bases align to TRBD2. CDR3 length: 17 residues. V was clipped by 5 bases and J by 3 bases; unmatched bases: 9. Germline V lookup: CDR1 PRHDT, CDR2 FYEKMQ (reference sequence). Here the CDR3 reads CASSLGASGRDTDTQYF. CDR3 bases read: TGTGCCAGCAGCCTTGGCGCTAGCGGGAGGGATACAGATACG.

About this clone: The missing CDR3 end, 3 residues past where the read stops, is filled in from the germline J gene. The chain has TRBV20-1 and TRBJ2-7, with D tentatively TRBD1 (6 bases). The V gene lost 4 bases and the J gene lost 3 bases, with 7 bases spanning the gap. Per germline, CDR1 DFQATT and CDR2 SNEGSKA (reference sequence). The CDR3 consists of 11 residues. The covered CDR3 bases are TGCAGTGCTACAGGGGACTACGAG. As protein: CSATGDYE. From start to end, the CDR3 is CSATGDYEQYF.

This clone has ten or more counts. Read data end 3 residues before the CDR3 end; the end is taken from the germline J gene. The V call is TRBV20-1, the J call TRBJ1-1; 7 bases fit TRBD1. CDR1 and CDR2 from the germline V gene are DFQATT and SNEGSKA (reference sequence). The CDR3 has 13 residues. V trimming: 3 bases; J trimming: 5 bases; junction bases outside the gene matches: 6. The CDR3 loop reads CSASRQGSTEAFF. CDR3 DNA (partial): TGCAGTGCTAGCCGACAGGGAAGTACTGAA.

Ten or more counts support this clone. Read coverage stops 3 residues before the CDR3 terminus; the germline J gene supplies the remainder. The chain couples TRBV2 to TRBJ1-4; 7 bases match TRBD1. The V and J ends lost 9 bases and 6 bases, in that order; junction bases with no gene match: 7. CDR1 and CDR2 (germline): SNHLY, FYNNEI. This CDR3 is 13 amino acids long. The CDR3 is CASRTGGYEKLFF. The part of the CDR3 DNA that was read is TGTGCCAGTAGGACAGGTGGATATGAAAAA.

This clone was recorded at least ten times. The read ends 3 residues before the CDR3 terminus; that terminus is restored from the germline J gene. V and J are TRBV5-1 and TRBJ1-1, with D perhaps matching TRBD1 (5 bases). V lost 4 bases, J lost 6 bases, and 19 bases lay in between. Germline V gives CDR1 SGHRS, CDR2 YFSETQ. The CDR3 contains 15 residues. The sequenced part of the CDR3 DNA is TGCGCCAGCAGCCCCATCAGTATAGGGGTTTCTGAA. As protein: CASSPISIGVSE. The whole CDR3 region reads CASSPISIGVSEAFF.

In this sample, this clone turned up many times. Coverage ceases 3 residues before the CDR3 finishes, and the germline J gene fills in the end. The rearrangement links TRBV7-9 to TRBJ2-1; a weak D match, TRBD1 (6 bases). Germline CDR1 reads SEHNR; CDR2 reads FQNEAQ (reference sequence). There are 15 residues in the CDR3. The V end lost 6 bases, the J end lost 3 bases, and 15 bases lay between the germline ends. Partial CDR3 DNA: TGTGCCAGCAGGCGGACAGTGTCTCTCTACAATGAG. As protein: CASRRTVSLYNE. The full-length CDR3 reads as CASRRTVSLYNEQFF. The full variable domain, with the rest looked up from reference TRBV7-9 and TRBJ2-1, is DTGVSQNPRHKITKRGQNVTFRCDPISEHNRLYWYRQTLGQGPEFLTYFQNEAQLEKSRLLSDRFSAERPKGSFSTLEIQRTEQGDSAMYLCASRRTVSLYNEQFFGPGTRLTVL.

This clone was recorded at least ten times. The read terminates 3 residues ahead of where the CDR3 ends, so the germline J gene completes it. The chain has TRBV5-1 and TRBJ2-5, with a weak D call TRBD2 (5 bases). V was trimmed by 2 bases and J by 5 bases, leaving 16 bases between them. The V gene's germline CDR1 is SGHRS and CDR2 YFSETQ. This CDR3 has 15 residues. Here the CDR3 reads CASSFLEGNKETQYF. The CDR3 bases that were read are TGCGCCAGCAGCTTCCTTGAGGGTAATAAGGAGACC. Drawing the rest from reference TRBV5-1 and TRBJ2-5, the complete variable domain is KAGVTQTPRYLIKTRGQQVTLSCSPISGHRSVSWYQQTPGQGLQFLFEYFSETQRNKGNFPGRFSGRQFSNSRSEMNVSTLELGDSALYLCASSFLEGNKETQYFGPGTRLLVL.

In the case of this clone: The CDR3 end falls 3 residues outside the read, so it is completed with the germline J gene. V usage is TRBV19 and J usage is TRBJ1-1, with 8 positions matching TRBD1. Trimming removed 10 bases from V and 6 bases from J; junction bases left unmatched: 10. Germline CDR1 reads LNHDA; CDR2 reads SQIVND (reference sequence). The CDR3 runs to 13 residues. The CDR3 protein is CATDRQGSPEAFF. The sequenced part of the CDR3 DNA is TGTGCCACCGATCGACAGGGGAGCCCTGAA.

This clone was recorded at least ten times. The read falls 3 residues short of the CDR3 end, and the missing part is taken from the germline J gene. This chain connects TRBV5-1 to TRBJ1-1, with TRBD1 as a possible D gene (5 bases). The germline gives CDR1 SGHRS, CDR2 YFSETQ. Trimming cost V 0 bases and J 2 bases, with 8 bases left between them. This CDR3 is built from 14 residues. CDR3 bases read: TGCGCCAGCAGCTTGGGCAGGGATAACACTGAA. It translates to CASSLGRDNTE. The entire CDR3 is CASSLGRDNTEAFF.

The sample holds many counts of this clone. The read comes to an end 3 residues before the CDR3 does, leaving the germline J gene to fill in the end. The V and J genes are TRBV2 and TRBJ2-7, with D perhaps TRBD1 (6 bases). From germline, CDR1 is SNHLY and CDR2 FYNNEI. Trimming stripped 2 bases from V and 3 bases from J, with 17 bases between. The length of the CDR3 is 16 residues. Partial CDR3 DNA: TGTGCCAGCAGTGAATTCGTGGGGGCTCTGGACTACGAG. Its protein is CASSEFVGALDYE. The entire CDR3 sequence reads CASSEFVGALDYEQYF.

This clone showed up many times. The read falls 3 residues short of the CDR3 end, and the missing part is taken from the germline J gene. Other nucleotide sequences in the sample specify the same CDR3. The chain has TRBV19 and TRBJ2-1; D possibly corresponds to TRBD1 (5 bases). V lost 5 bases, J lost 4 bases, and 15 bases lay in between. Germline V gives CDR1 LNHDA, CDR2 SQIVND (reference sequence). CDR3 length equals 15 residues. The part of the CDR3 DNA that was read is TGTGCCAGTAGTTTCCCCCAGGGTGGTTACAATGAG. It codes for CASSFPQGGYNE. The CDR3 reads in full as CASSFPQGGYNEQFF. The entire variable domain, with the rest obtained from reference TRBV19 and TRBJ2-1, is as follows: DGGITQSPKYLFRKEGQNVTLSCEQNLNHDAMYWYRQDPGQGLRLIYYSQIVNDFQKGDIAEGYSVSREKKESFPLTVTSAQKNPTAFYLCASSFPQGGYNEQFFGPGTRLTVL.

Turning to this clone: The CDR3 extends 3 residues past the end of the read, so its final part is completed from the germline J gene. This chain uses TRBV30 with TRBJ2-1; 8 bases agree with TRBD2. This CDR3 region has 16 residues. V lost 4 bases and J lost 2; bases outside the gene matches: 10. CDR1 and CDR2 from the germline V gene are GTSNPN and SVGIG (reference sequence). The sequenced part of the CDR3 DNA is TGTGCCTGGACGGCCCTAGAGCGGGGGACCTACAATGAG. Translating it yields CAWTALERGTYNE. The entire CDR3 reads CAWTALERGTYNEQFF.